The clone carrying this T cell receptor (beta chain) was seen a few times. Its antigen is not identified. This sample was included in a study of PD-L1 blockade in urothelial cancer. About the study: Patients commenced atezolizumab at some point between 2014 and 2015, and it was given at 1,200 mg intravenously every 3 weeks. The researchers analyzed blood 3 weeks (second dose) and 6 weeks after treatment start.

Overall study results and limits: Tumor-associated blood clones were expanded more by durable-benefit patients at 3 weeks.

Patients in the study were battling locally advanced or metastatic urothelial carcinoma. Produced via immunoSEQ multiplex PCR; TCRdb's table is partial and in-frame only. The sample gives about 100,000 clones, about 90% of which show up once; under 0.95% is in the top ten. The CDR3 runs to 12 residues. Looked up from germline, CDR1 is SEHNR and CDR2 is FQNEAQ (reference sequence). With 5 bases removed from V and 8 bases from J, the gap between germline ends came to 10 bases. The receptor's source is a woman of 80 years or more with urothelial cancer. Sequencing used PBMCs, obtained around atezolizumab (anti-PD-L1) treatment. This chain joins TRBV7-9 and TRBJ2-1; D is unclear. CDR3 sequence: CASSPSYYEQFF. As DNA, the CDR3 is TGTGCCAGCAGCCCATCTTACTATGAGCAGTTCTTC.